This passage covers 27 T cell receptor beta chains from one sample sequenced in a study of CD8 T cells in ankylosing spondylitis. TCRdb ran MiXCR on the 5' RACE reads and lists one entry per CDR3 protein. The top ten clones hold about a tenth of a sample with 300,000 to 350,000 distinct CDR3 sequences, 11% of them seen once. The sample was blood, either unsorted or a sorted T cell fraction (not recorded which). These receptors originate from a female donor with ankylosing spondylitis or in good health (not recorded which).

This clonotype was detected many times. The rearrangement links TRBV20-1 to TRBJ1-1, with D possibly TRBD1 on 5 matching bases. V was trimmed by 0 bases and J by 2 bases, leaving 10 bases between them. The CDR3 has 14 residues. CDR1 and CDR2 from the germline V gene are DFQATT and SNEGSKA (reference sequence). Here the CDR3 reads CSARDTGGNTEAFF. Here the CDR3 DNA reads TGCAGTGCTAGAGACACTGGGGGTAACACTGAAGCTTTCTTT.

This clonotype was seen more than once but under ten times. The rearrangement uses TRBV11-1 and TRBJ1-4; a possible D gene is TRBD1 (5 bases). The CDR3 has 19 residues. Trimming cost V 1 base and J 7 bases, with 25 bases left between them. Germline V gene data show CDR1 as SGHAT and CDR2 as FQDESV (reference sequence). The CDR3, as DNA: TGTGCCAGCAGCTTAGAGGGGATTAGAGGGCAGGAGGACGGTGAAAAACTGTTTTTT. This translates into CASSLEGIRGQEDGEKLFF.

This clonotype occurred many times. J is TRBJ2-5 and V is TRBV20-1; 12 bases align to TRBD2. J lost 0 bases, V lost 0 bases, and 11 bases had no gene match. The CDR3 length is 19 residues. Germline lookup yields CDR1 DFQATT and CDR2 SNEGSKA (reference sequence). The CDR3 DNA reads as TGCAGTGCTAGAGATCCGGGGGCTAGCGGGAGGGCGGACCAAGAGACCCAGTACTTC. The encoded protein is CSARDPGASGRADQETQYF.

This clonotype was seen more than once but under ten times. The V gene is TRBV7-2, the J gene TRBJ2-1, with D unclear. V lost 5 bases and J lost 0, with 11 bases in between. This CDR3 is 15 amino acids long. Germline V gene lookup returns CDR1 SGHTA and CDR2 FQGNSA. The chain's CDR3 is CASSPEVSSYNEQFF. The CDR3 DNA sequence: TGTGCCAGCAGCCCCGAGGTAAGCTCCTACAATGAGCAGTTCTTC.

CDR3 in amino acids: CAWRGQGSEPQHF. CDR3 coding DNA: TGTGCCTGGAGGGGACAGGGTTCGGAGCCCCAGCATTTT. This rearrangement joins TRBV30 to TRBJ1-5, with 9 bases aligning to TRBD1. Trimming took 3 bases from V and 8 from J; bases not matched to a gene: 5. CDR1 and CDR2 from the germline V gene are GTSNPN and SVGIG (reference sequence). The CDR3 is made up of 13 amino acids. Variable domain in full (rest from reference TRBV30 and TRBJ1-5): SQTIHQWPATLVQPVGSPLSLECTVEGTSNPNLYWYRQAAGRGLQLLFYSVGIGQISSEVPQNLSASRPQDRQFILSSKKLLLSDSGFYLCAWRGQGSEPQHFGDGTRLSIL.

This clonotype showed up many times. The chain combines TRBV7-2 with TRBJ1-2; no firm D call. V was shortened by 5 bases and J by 8 bases, with 15 bases between the two germline ends. The V gene's germline CDR1 is SGHTA and CDR2 FQGNSA. The CDR3 runs to 13 residues. CDR3: CASSRSVGYGYTF. CDR3 DNA sequence: TGTGCCAGCAGCCGGTCGGTCGGGTACGGCTACACCTTC.

This clonotype was seen at least ten times. The V and J genes are TRBV10-3 and TRBJ2-3; either TRBD1 or TRBD2 may fit D (5 bases each). Germline V lookup: CDR1 ENHRY, CDR2 SYGVKD. Trimming stripped 2 bases from V and 0 bases from J, with 9 bases between. The CDR3 extends over 15 amino acids. DNA for the CDR3: TGTGCCATCAGTGAGAGGGGCGGGAGCACAGATACGCAGTATTTT. Protein: CAISERGGSTDTQYF.

This clonotype was counted between two and nine times. The chain employs TRBV20-1 and TRBJ2-6; the D gene is possibly TRBD1 (6 bases). Trimming took off 0 bases at V and 0 bases at J, with 12 bases between the two ends. Germline V lookup: CDR1 DFQATT, CDR2 SNEGSKA (reference sequence). The CDR3 loop spans 17 amino acids. The CDR3 protein is CSARDLGQSSGANVLTF. The CDR3 nucleotides read TGCAGTGCTAGAGATCTCGGACAGTCCTCTGGGGCCAACGTCCTGACTTTC.

This clonotype showed up many times. The CDR3 sequence: CASSLYHLAGGPYEQYF. CDR3 bases: TGTGCCAGCAGTTTATATCACCTAGCGGGAGGGCCCTACGAGCAGTACTTC. This sequence joins TRBV27 and TRBJ2-7, with 12 nucleotides matching TRBD2. The CDR3 spans 17 residues. Unmatched junction bases numbered 6, after V lost 1 base and J lost 2 bases. Looked up from germline, CDR1 is MNHEY and CDR2 is SMNVEV (reference sequence).

This clonotype appeared many times. The rearrangement links TRBV20-1 to TRBJ2-2; D gene uncertain. This CDR3 comprises 14 residues. V gave up 2 bases and J gave up 1 base, with 8 bases separating them. Germline V gene lookup returns CDR1 DFQATT and CDR2 SNEGSKA (reference sequence). The CDR3 nucleotides are TGCAGTGCTAGACCCGATATGAACACCGGGGAGCTGTTTTTT. It translates to CSARPDMNTGELFF.

This clonotype was detected ten times or more. The genes are TRBV20-1 and TRBJ1-3; D may be TRBD1 (5 bases). CDR1 and CDR2 (germline): DFQATT, SNEGSKA (reference sequence). This CDR3 comprises 16 residues. V gave up 3 bases and J gave up 0 bases, with 15 bases separating them. This CDR3 reads CSASLGTPFSGNTIYF. In DNA form, the CDR3 reads TGCAGTGCTAGTCTCGGGACTCCGTTCTCTGGAAACACCATATATTTT.

The V gene is TRBV6-1, the J gene TRBJ2-7, with D perhaps matching TRBD2 (5 bases). Germline CDR1 and CDR2: MNHNS and SASEGT. This CDR3 comprises 18 residues. The V gene lost 7 bases and the J gene lost 5 bases, with 30 bases spanning the gap. This CDR3 is CASTFGVAGLSSRHEQYF. The CDR3 DNA reads TGTGCCAGCACCTTCGGGGTCGCCGGCTTAAGTTCTCGGCACGAGCAGTACTTC.

The table lists this clonotype with many counts. This CDR3 reads CAISESVRSYNEQFF. The CDR3 DNA reads as TGTGCCATCAGTGAGTCGGTCAGATCCTACAATGAGCAGTTCTTC. The chain has TRBV10-3 and TRBJ2-1, with D unclear. This CDR3 has 15 amino acids. Per the germline V gene, CDR1 is ENHRY and CDR2 is SYGVKD. V lost 0 bases and J lost 1, with 7 bases in between.

The CDR3 protein is CASSLLGQGLANEQFF. The CDR3 coding sequence is TGTGCCAGCAGTTTACTCGGACAGGGGCTCGCTAATGAGCAGTTCTTC. V and J are TRBV28 and TRBJ2-1; 9 positions match TRBD1. CDR1 MDHEN and CDR2 SYDVKM come from the germline V gene. The CDR3 spans 16 residues. V lost 2 bases, J lost 7 bases, and 9 bases stayed unmatched.

This sequence joins TRBV28 and TRBJ2-1; 10 bases are a match to TRBD2. V was pared by 7 bases and J by 6 bases, with 6 bases of the junction left unmatched. The CDR3 runs to 14 residues. Germline V lookup: CDR1 MDHEN, CDR2 SYDVKM. This CDR3 reads CASKLAGYINEQFF. The DNA for the CDR3 is TGTGCCAGCAAACTAGCGGGATATATCAATGAGCAGTTCTTC.

This clonotype appeared many times. CDR3: CASSWTTSTDTQYF. DNA for the CDR3: TGTGCCAGCAGCTGGACAACCAGCACAGATACGCAGTATTTT. The rearrangement links TRBV7-2 to TRBJ2-3; TRBD1 is a possible D gene (5 bases). Trimming pared 4 bases from V and 0 bases from J, leaving 8 bases between. The germline V gene has CDR1 SGHTA and CDR2 FQGNSA. The CDR3 has 14 amino acids. The entire variable domain, with the rest obtained from reference TRBV7-2 and TRBJ2-3, is as follows: GAGVSQSPSNKVTEKGKDVELRCDPISGHTALYWYRQSLGQGLEFLIYFQGNSAPDKSGLPSDRFSAERTGGSVSTLTIQRTQQEDSAVYLCASSWTTSTDTQYFGPGTRLTVL.

This clonotype was observed many times. The chain has TRBV7-9 and TRBJ2-5, with 8 positions matching TRBD2. Germline V CDR1 and CDR2: SEHNR, FQNEAQ (reference sequence). J gave up 7 bases and V 6 bases, and 13 bases lay outside the gene matches. The CDR3 has 15 residues. The CDR3 protein is CASRPPGLVNGTQYF. DNA of the CDR3: TGTGCCAGCAGGCCACCGGGACTAGTAAACGGGACCCAGTACTTC. The complete variable domain, with remaining parts taken from reference TRBV7-9 and TRBJ2-5, reads DTGVSQNPRHKITKRGQNVTFRCDPISEHNRLYWYRQTLGQGPEFLTYFQNEAQLEKSRLLSDRFSAERPKGSFSTLEIQRTEQGDSAMYLCASRPPGLVNGTQYFGPGTRLLVL.

This clonotype was counted ten times or more. For the CDR3, the DNA is TGCAGTGCTAGAGCTGGCGCCGTGAACACTGAAGCTTTCTTT. Encoded protein: CSARAGAVNTEAFF. The chain is built from TRBV20-1 and TRBJ1-1; unclear D gene. Trimming removed 1 base from V and 0 bases from J, with 9 bases in between. The CDR3 sequence is 14 residues long. The germline gives CDR1 DFQATT, CDR2 SNEGSKA (reference sequence).

This clonotype was counted many times. The chain carries TRBV9 and TRBJ2-7; D may be TRBD2 (5 bases). Germline CDR1 and CDR2: SGDLS and YYNGEE. The V and J ends lost 0 bases and 6 bases respectively, with 13 bases between them. The CDR3 is 14 residues long. For the CDR3, the DNA is TGTGCCAGCAGCGTAGCACTAATCGGAGGCGAGCAGTACTTC. Protein sequence: CASSVALIGGEQYF.

This clonotype came up many times. V is TRBV5-1 and J is TRBJ2-1; D gene unclear. CDR1 and CDR2 from the germline V gene are SGHRS and YFSETQ. The V and J ends lost 0 bases and 3 bases respectively, with 10 bases between them. The CDR3 length is 15 residues. The CDR3: CASSLGATVYNEQFF. The CDR3 bases are TGCGCCAGCAGCTTGGGAGCCACCGTCTACAATGAGCAGTTCTTC.

This clonotype turned up a few times. The rearrangement joins TRBV24-1 to TRBJ1-5, with 10 nucleotides matching TRBD1. The CDR3 spans 19 residues. Per germline, CDR1 KGHDR and CDR2 SFDVKD. J was trimmed by 2 bases and V by 2 bases; bases with no gene match: 11. The CDR3 loop reads CATSDSTTGGLFGNQPQHF. In nucleotides, the CDR3 is TGTGCCACCAGTGATTCCACGACAGGGGGCCTATTCGGCAATCAGCCCCAGCATTTT.

This clonotype was counted between two and nine times. The V and J genes are TRBV7-9 and TRBJ2-1, with TRBD2 identical over 10 bases. The CDR3 is made up of 15 amino acids. V gave up 5 bases and J gave up 2 bases; unmatched junction bases: 3. Germline assignment: CDR1 SEHNR and CDR2 FQNEAQ (reference sequence). CDR3 sequence: CASSHSGGPYNEQFF. The CDR3 DNA follows: TGTGCCAGCAGCCATAGCGGGGGGCCCTACAATGAGCAGTTCTTC.

Points on this clonotype: At one end, the junction sequence differs from germline, possibly due to a read error. J is TRBJ2-1 and V is TRBV20-1; 12 nucleotides align to TRBD2. The CDR3 is 16 amino acids. Germline V CDR1 and CDR2: DFQATT, SNEGSKA (reference sequence). CDR3 in amino acids: CCARVAGLAGNNEQFF. The DNA for the CDR3 is TGCTGTGCTAGAGTAGCCGGACTAGCGGGAAACAATGAGCAGTTCTTC.

This clonotype was found many times. The chain employs TRBV12-3 or TRBV12-4 and TRBJ1-2; a weak D match, TRBD1 (5 bases). This CDR3 spans 15 amino acids. V was pared by 5 bases and J by 5 bases, with 18 bases between. CDR3 region: CASSPGGSGEYGYTF. CDR3 coding DNA: TGTGCCAGCAGTCCTGGAGGGTCGGGGGAATATGGCTACACCTTC.

This chain connects TRBV5-1 to TRBJ2-3; 12 bases map to TRBD2. V lost 2 bases to trimming and J lost 0 bases; unmatched junction nucleotides: 13. Germline V CDR1 and CDR2: SGHRS, YFSETQ. The CDR3 sequence is 20 residues long. The CDR3: CASSFPLAGGPIESTDTQYF. For the CDR3, the DNA is TGCGCCAGCAGCTTTCCCCTAGCGGGGGGGCCCATCGAGAGCACAGATACGCAGTATTTT.

The chain is built from TRBV7-2 and TRBJ2-7; 7 positions match TRBD1. V shed 5 bases and J 3 bases; nucleotides not matched to a gene: 16. Germline loops: CDR1 SGHTA, CDR2 FQGNSA. The CDR3 has 17 amino acids. The CDR3 bases are TGTGCCAGCAGCACACACTTAGGGGGCGCGTTAAGCTACGAGCAGTACTTC. Its translation is CASSTHLGGALSYEQYF.

In its sample, this clonotype was seen many times. The CDR3 DNA follows: TGTGCCTGGGAACGAACCGAAAAACTGTTTTTT. Protein: CAWERTEKLFF. The J gene is TRBJ1-4, the V gene TRBV30, with D uncertain. This CDR3 comprises 11 residues. Trimming removed 5 bases at V and 8 bases at J, with 9 bases between. The V gene's germline CDR1 is GTSNPN and CDR2 SVGIG (reference sequence).